This T cell receptor (beta chain) appears in the sequencing data of a study of T cell responses to AZD1222 COVID-19 vaccine. Study background: Pooling covered second doses at about 4 or about 12 weeks.

Comment on this clone: What it binds is not known.

TCRdb's table, derived via immunoSEQ multiplex PCR, lists solely in-frame clones and lacks some. Among 45,000 or so clones listed, more than 80% were seen once. Points from the study as a whole: Donor demographics were predominantly white British with a female majority; clonal diversity may be underestimated. Once two AZD1222 doses were given, Spike-specific TCR breadth and depth went up.

From germline, CDR1 is SNHLY and CDR2 FYNNEI. There are 12 residues in the CDR3. V was cut by 4 bases and J by 2 bases, with 6 bases left in between. V is TRBV2 and J is TRBJ2-7; D is unclear. This clonotype originated in an adult in good health. The material sequenced was peripheral blood, taken on day 0 of AZD1222 vaccination. The CDR3 reads CASSGEPYEQYF. CDR3 bases: TGTGCCAGCAGTGGGGAACCCTACGAGCAGTACTTC.